These T cell receptor beta chains were read from a single sample in a study of monozygotic twins with inflammatory bowel disease. TCRdb derives one entry per CDR3 protein from the 5' RACE reads, leaving out DNA. The sample features approximately 380,000 distinct CDR3 sequences, with 2.5% to 3% in its top ten. Source material: blood. The receptors derive from a human donor with ulcerative colitis or Crohn's disease, or a healthy co-twin of an affected twin (not recorded which). CDR3s include the opening cysteine and the closing phenylalanine or tryptophan.

V gene	CDR3 length	J gene	CDR3 protein
TRBV4-3	15	TRBJ2-3	CASSQGHLSTDTQYF
TRBV20-1	16	TRBJ2-7	CSARDGVAGGPYEQYF
TRBV30	11	TRBJ1-1	CAWSLITEAFF
TRBV27	14	TRBJ1-3	CASSFVGSGNTIYF
TRBV20-1	15	TRBJ2-7	CSAMNLRQGSYEQYF
TRBV6-5	15	TRBJ1-1	CASSYSGALGTEAFF
TRBV6-1	16	TRBJ1-1	CASSRQALGMNTEAFF
TRBV20-1	13	TRBJ2-5	CSAREDRVETQYF
TRBV5-1	12	TRBJ1-2	CASRTEFYGYTF
TRBV10-3	13	TRBJ2-7	CAISVSESYEQYF
TRBV20-1	15	TRBJ1-4	CSARRGGTTNEKLFF
TRBV5-1	14	TRBJ1-4	CASSWGTGGEKLFF
TRBV5-4	14	TRBJ2-5	CASSFPSRAETQYF
TRBV20-1	15	TRBJ2-5	CSARDWRGRWETQYF
TRBV3-1	17	TRBJ2-1	CASSQGHNRGTYNEQFF
TRBV4-3	13	TRBJ2-5	CASSQVLSGTQYF
TRBV7-2	15	TRBJ2-1	CASSFSRVSYNEQFF
TRBV13	17	TRBJ2-3	CASSLVVAGTSTDTQYF
TRBV18	15	TRBJ2-7	CASSPWSARGDEQYF
TRBV5-5	16	TRBJ1-2	CASSLWTYRDSHGYTF
TRBV15	19	TRBJ2-3	CATSRDGAGGPNQTDTQYF
TRBV20-1	15	TRBJ1-1	CSANAHRGRVSEAFF
TRBV6-5	15	TRBJ2-1	CASSYTLGKYNEQFF
TRBV5-1	12	TRBJ2-7	CASSLDRNEQYF
TRBV18	13	TRBJ2-1	CASSPIAYNEQFF
TRBV4-3	15	TRBJ2-2	CASSQTNSATGELFF
TRBV27	14	TRBJ2-1	CASSPGLGYNEQFF
TRBV5-4	15	TRBJ2-3	CASSSRLAGGDTQYF
TRBV5-1	14	TRBJ1-6	CASSLAPENSPLHF
TRBV12-3/TRBV12-4	14	TRBJ2-7	CASSFSDRPYEQYF
TRBV6-2/TRBV6-3	12	TRBJ2-1	CASSHLRGEQFF
TRBV6-5	16	TRBJ2-5	CASSFIEDRSGETQYF
TRBV20-1	15	TRBJ1-1	CSAPGQGSMNTEAFF
TRBV29-1	13	TRBJ2-3	CSVEVQGSDTQYF
TRBV19	15	TRBJ1-5	CASSKGDRRNQPQHF